These T cell receptor beta chains were read from a single sample in a study of T-cell memory formation after mild COVID-19. TCRdb re-derived calls from the 5' RACE reads in MiXCR, one entry per CDR3 protein. The sample holds some 250,000 distinct CDR3 sequences, about a sixth seen once. Sequenced material: PBMCs or a T cell subset sorted from them (not recorded which). Receptor source: a young man who had mild COVID-19 (a few samples of this study predate the infection). Cell type and time point are not known. Each CDR3 is given with its conserved first and last residue. The D gene is left open where the match is weak. Some rows have no size entry. The others give once, few or many, or a class for an expanded clone.

TRBJ2-2 | - | few | TRBV28 | TGTGCCAGCAGTTTTCTTCCCGGGGAGCTGTTTTTT | CASSFLPGELFF
TRBJ1-2 | - | few | TRBV4-3 | TGCGCCAGCAGCCCTTCCCGCGGTATCTATGGCTACACCTTC | CASSPSRGIYGYTF
TRBJ2-3 | TRBD2 | few | TRBV7-2 | TGTGCCAGCAGCTTATACGGGGGGGCCAATACGCAGTATTTT | CASSLYGGANTQYF
TRBJ2-5 | - | - | TRBV2 | TGTGCCAGCAGTGAAGCGGGTAGATGGTACCAAGAGACCCAGTACTTC | CASSEAGRWYQETQYF
TRBJ2-7 | TRBD1 | few | TRBV10-3 | TGTGCCATCAGTCGACAGGGCTACGAGCAGTACTTC | CAISRQGYEQYF
TRBJ2-2 | - | - | TRBV4-2 | TGTGCCAGCAGCCAGGAAGGACTCGCCACCGGGGAGCTGTTTTTT | CASSQEGLATGELFF
TRBJ2-3 | - | few | TRBV29-1 | TGCAGCGTTGTGCACGGGTCGGCCAAGGATACGCAGTATTTT | CSVVHGSAKDTQYF
TRBJ1-2 | - | - | TRBV6-5 | TGTGCCAGCAGTTACTTCGGCTATGGCTACACCTTC | CASSYFGYGYTF
TRBJ1-3 | TRBD1 | - | TRBV5-3 | TGTGCCAGAAGCCCACGGGATGACAGGGAAAGGGGGAGACCACAATCCCACCCTGGAAACACCATATATTTT | CARSPRDDRERGRPQSHPGNTIYF
TRBJ2-3 | - | - | TRBV21-1 | TGTGCCAGCAGCAAAGCAGGAGATACGCAGTATTTT | CASSKAGDTQYF
TRBJ2-2 | TRBD2 | few | TRBV27 | TGTGCCAGCAGTTTTAGCGGGGGCTCTCCCGGGGAGCTGTTTTTT | CASSFSGGSPGELFF
TRBJ1-2 | - | - | TRBV9 | TGTGCCAGCAGCGGCGTCAGGGAGAACTATGGCTACACCTTC | CASSGVRENYGYTF
TRBJ2-7 | TRBD2 | few | TRBV6-6 | TGTGCCAGCAGTTACTGTAGCGGGGGGGCCTGCGAGCAGTACTTC | CASSYCSGGACEQYF
TRBJ1-4 | - | - | TRBV20-1 | TGCAGTGCTCACCCCTCGGGGCTCGTCCGGAGGGAAAAACTGTTTTTT | CSAHPSGLVRREKLFF
TRBJ1-3 | - | few | TRBV29-1 | TGCAGCGTTTGGGGATCTGGAAACACCATATATTTT | CSVWGSGNTIYF
TRBJ1-1 | TRBD1 | few | TRBV5-1 | TGCGCCAGCAGCGGTTACAGGGGAAGGGCTGAAGCTTTCTTT | CASSGYRGRAEAFF
TRBJ2-1 | TRBD2 | few | TRBV7-2 | TGTGCCAGCAGCTTAGTGACTAGCGGGGGCGATGAGCAGTTCTTC | CASSLVTSGGDEQFF
TRBJ1-1 | - | - | TRBV7-9 | TGTGCCAGCAGCCAAAGAGGGATGAAGAACACTGAAGCTTTCTTT | CASSQRGMKNTEAFF
TRBJ1-6 | - | - | TRBV25-1 | TGTGCCAGCAGTGAGGCAGGGTCTTTTGATTCACCCCTCCACTTT | CASSEAGSFDSPLHF
TRBJ1-6 | - | - | TRBV6-5 | TGTGCCAGCAGGTATCTTACAGGGAGAGGCACACCCCTCCACTTT | CASRYLTGRGTPLHF
TRBJ2-1 | TRBD2 | - | TRBV4-3 | TGCGCCAGCAGCCAAGCGGCAGCGGGGGCGTACAATGAGCAGTTCTTC | CASSQAAAGAYNEQFF
TRBJ2-1 | - | - | TRBV15 | TGTGCCACCAGCGGCCCGGACAGCAGCTCCTACAATGAGCAGTTCTTC | CATSGPDSSSYNEQFF
TRBJ1-2 | - | - | TRBV16 | TGTGCCAGCAGCCAATCGACCCCAGGGTTCTATGGCTACACCTTC | CASSQSTPGFYGYTF
TRBJ2-3 | TRBD1 | once | TRBV4-2 | TGTGCCAGCAGCCCGACAGGGATGGATACGCAGTATTTT | CASSPTGMDTQYF
TRBJ2-3 | TRBD2 | - | TRBV12-3/TRBV12-4 | TGTGCCAGCAGTTCATCTAGCGGGGGGGCAGATACGCAGTATTTT | CASSSSSGGADTQYF
TRBJ2-1 | TRBD2 | few | TRBV6-6 | TGTGCCAGCAGGCCACTAGCGGGGGGGCCCCAGCAGTTCTTC | CASRPLAGGPQQFF
TRBJ2-5 | - | - | TRBV20-1 | TGCAGTGCTCCTGGGGCGCTCGCGGGCAACGCCCAGTACTTC | CSAPGALAGNAQYF
TRBJ1-1 | - | - | TRBV11-1 | TGTGCCAGCAGCTTAGCGCAGGGCAGGGGAAGGGACACTGAAGCTTTCTTT | CASSLAQGRGRDTEAFF
TRBJ1-2 | - | few | TRBV20-1 | TGCAGTCTGGGGCGAGACTACTATGGCTACACCTTC | CSLGRDYYGYTF
TRBJ2-7 | - | few | TRBV10-1 | TGCGCCAGCAGTGCCTCGGAACATACCTACGAGCAGTACTTC | CASSASEHTYEQYF
TRBJ1-2 | - | - | TRBV7-2 | TGTGCCAGCAGCTTACAGGGGAACTATGGCTACACCTTC | CASSLQGNYGYTF
TRBJ2-7 | TRBD1 | few | TRBV20-1 | TGCAGTGCTCCGGGACAGGGCCCCTACGAGCAGTACTTC | CSAPGQGPYEQYF
TRBJ1-2 | - | few | TRBV6-5 | TGTGCCAGCAGTTACTGGGGAACAGGGAACTATGGCTACACCTTC | CASSYWGTGNYGYTF
TRBJ1-5 | TRBD1 | - | TRBV2 | TGTGCCAGCAGTGGAACAGGGGGCAGGCAGCCCCAGCATTTT | CASSGTGGRQPQHF
TRBJ1-4 | TRBD1 | - | TRBV18 | TGTGCCAGCTCACCACGTTATGGGACAGGGATTAATGAAAAACTGTTTTTT | CASSPRYGTGINEKLFF